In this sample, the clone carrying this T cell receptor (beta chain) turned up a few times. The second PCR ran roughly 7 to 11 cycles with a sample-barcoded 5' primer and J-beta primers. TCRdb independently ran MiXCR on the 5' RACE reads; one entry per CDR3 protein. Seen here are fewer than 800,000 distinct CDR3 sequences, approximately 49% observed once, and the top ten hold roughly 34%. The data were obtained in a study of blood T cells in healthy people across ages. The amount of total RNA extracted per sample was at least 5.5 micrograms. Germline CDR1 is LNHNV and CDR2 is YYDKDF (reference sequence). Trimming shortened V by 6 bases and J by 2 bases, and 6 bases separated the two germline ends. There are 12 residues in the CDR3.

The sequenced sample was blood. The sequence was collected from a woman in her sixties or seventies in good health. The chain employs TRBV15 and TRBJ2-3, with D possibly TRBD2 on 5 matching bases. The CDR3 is CATRRATDTQYF. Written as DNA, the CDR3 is TGTGCCACCAGGAGGGCCACAGATACGCAGTATTTT. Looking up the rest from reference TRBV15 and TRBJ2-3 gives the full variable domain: DAMVIQNPRYQVTQFGKPVTLSCSQTLNHNVMYWYQQKSSQAPKLLFHYYDKDFNNEADTPDNFQSRRPNTSFCFLDIRSPGLGDTAMYLCATRRATDTQYFGPGTRLTVL.